This T cell receptor beta chain was sequenced for a study of early stage breast cancer tumors. Study-level findings and limits: In about 90% of the 16 patients, blood comparison separated tumor from normal breast. Commonly generated sequences made up most enriched TCRB sequences shared between patients.

Germline loops: CDR1 MGHRA, CDR2 YSYEKL. The V segment lost 4 bases and the J segment 1 base; nucleotides outside the gene matches: 6. The CDR3 runs 15 residues. Here immunoSEQ multiplex PCR was the method, and the copy in TCRdb shows in-frame clones only, minus some. The table lists 20,000 to 25,000 clones, 55% to 80% of them singletons, with 9.5% to 10% in the top ten. Note on this clone: Its antigen is currently unknown.

This receptor was identified in a person between 55 and 69 years old with breast cancer. The specimen was breast tumor tissue. This chain connects TRBV4-1 to TRBJ1-1; TRBD1 aligns across 7 bases. As DNA, the CDR3 is TGCGCCAGCAGCCCCCGGACAGGCTGGAACACTGAAGCTTTCTTT. This codes for CASSPRTGWNTEAFF.